The TCR beta chain described here comes from a study of response to subunit inactivated influenza vaccine. General study findings and limits: There was a suggestion from the authors that each seasonal influenza vaccination recruits few new T cells.

This clonotype was counted between two and nine times. Its antigen is currently unknown. Trimming took off 6 bases at V and 5 bases at J, with 12 bases between the two ends. Per germline, CDR1 SNHLY and CDR2 FYNNEI. The CDR3 sequence is 13 residues long. One entry per CDR3 protein, called by TCRdb with MiXCR from the RT-PCR reads. The table has 600,000 to 850,000 distinct CDR3 sequences, approximately 15% seen once. The sequencing used PBMCs from blood, collected around 14 days before vaccination. The chain carries TRBV2 and TRBJ2-3, with D uncertain. This receptor was identified in a man aged 45-65 years who received an inactivated influenza vaccine. DNA of the CDR3: TGTGCCAGCAGATCCGGGCCCCAAGATACGCAGTATTTT. This encodes CASRSGPQDTQYF.